This T cell receptor (beta chain) derives from a study of cytomegalovirus exposure and HLA in healthy donors. Study-level results: In a later analysis, 15,000 to 20,000 TCR beta sequences were associated with HLA alleles at 0.05 false discovery rate. Usually a TCR sequence was rare, but some public TCRs were found in many donors.

V was shortened by 0 bases and J by 4 bases, with 12 bases between the two germline ends. This CDR3 comprises 15 residues. Germline lookup yields CDR1 LNHNV and CDR2 YYDKDF (reference sequence). PCR employed 60 Vbeta and 13 Jbeta primers. This table comes from immunoSEQ multiplex PCR, and its TCRdb copy is limited to in-frame clones, with some not included. The table includes some 130,000 clones, around 72% detected once. Turning to this clone: As yet, its antigen is unknown.

What was sequenced was PBMCs. The receptor comes from a human donor in good health. The chain couples TRBV15 to TRBJ1-2, with no clear D. CDR3 bases: TGTGCCACCAGCAGAGATTTAGAGGGTAGCTATGGCTACACCTTC. Translation gives CATSRDLEGSYGYTF. The full variable domain, completed using reference TRBV15 and TRBJ1-2, is DAMVIQNPRYQVTQFGKPVTLSCSQTLNHNVMYWYQQKSSQAPKLLFHYYDKDFNNEADTPDNFQSRRPNTSFCFLDIRSPGLGDTAMYLCATSRDLEGSYGYTFGSGTRLTVV.